This T cell receptor beta chain is from a study of shared clonotypes between healthy human individuals. Notes on the study in general: Several donors showed sharing of about 4.6% of naive CD4 clonotypes. Larger estimated richness was generally seen in naive subsets than in memory subsets.

CD45RO-negative CD8 cells positively selected for CCR7 made up the naive population, which excluded terminally differentiated effector memory CD45RA+ cells. Worth noting for this clone: Its cognate antigen is unknown.

The length of the CDR3 is 12 residues. Per the germline V gene, CDR1 is SQVTM and CDR2 is ANQGSEA. V was pared by 6 bases and J by 2 bases, with 10 bases between. Only in-frame clones appear in the TCRdb table, and some are missing; sequencing was by immunoSEQ multiplex PCR. The data show about 1,800,000 clones, with around 96% seen just once and more than 0.9% held by the top ten. Sequenced: naive CD8+ T cells sorted from blood. This receptor was taken from a man aged 18 to 30 in good health. The V and J genes are TRBV29-1 and TRBJ1-1; no definite D call. The CDR3 spells CSVESINTEAFF. CDR3 sequence (DNA): TGCAGCGTGGAGAGTATTAACACTGAAGCTTTCTTT.